The clone carrying this T cell receptor beta chain was recorded once. Looked up from germline, CDR1 is LNHDA and CDR2 is SQIVND (reference sequence). CDR3 size: 14 residues. Trimming cost V 2 bases and J 1 base, with 8 bases left between them. This record belongs to a study of blood T cell repertoires in COVID-19. Across the whole study: Italy, Spain and the United States were the sources of the convalescent and acute COVID-19 samples. PBMCs, B-cell-depleted T cells, or T cells were the source of the cDNA or gDNA that made up the material.

Per the original data handling: Reference gene primer amplification gave estimated nucleated cell counts. Clones were read by immunoSEQ multiplex PCR, and TCRdb kept only the in-frame ones, dropping some. Clone size and the V and J calls come from that table; the DNA yielded D and trimming. The sample contains around 100,000 clones, about 87% of which appear only once. This TCR came from a human donor in a cohort sampled during active or convalescent COVID-19. The rearrangement links TRBV19 to TRBJ1-1; maybe TRBD1 (6 bases). Sequenced: peripheral blood. The CDR3 bases are TGTGCCAGTAGTATACGACAGGCGAACACTGAAGCTTTCTTT. Protein product: CASSIRQANTEAFF.